One sample yielded the 25 T cell receptor beta chains listed below, sequenced in a study of Tregs in tolerant kidney transplant recipients. Clones were read by immunoSEQ multiplex PCR, and TCRdb kept only the in-frame ones, dropping some. The sample yields approximately 93,000 clones, approximately 93% seen once. The specimen was CD4+ T cells from blood, collected before the transplant. The receptors were sampled from a human donor who received a combined kidney and bone marrow transplant.

V gene TRBV30 combines with J gene TRBJ1-1; D uncertain. Trimming stripped 5 bases from V and 2 bases from J, with 12 bases between. This CDR3 has 13 amino acids. The V gene's germline CDR1 is GTSNPN and CDR2 SVGIG (reference sequence). CDR3 nucleotides: TGTGCCTGGCGACGCGGGGTAAACACTGAAGCTTTCTTT. The encoded protein is CAWRRGVNTEAFF. The full variable domain, with the rest looked up from reference TRBV30 and TRBJ1-1, is SQTIHQWPATLVQPVGSPLSLECTVEGTSNPNLYWYRQAAGRGLQLLFYSVGIGQISSEVPQNLSASRPQDRQFILSSKKLLLSDSGFYLCAWRRGVNTEAFFGQGTRLTVV.

The DNA of the CDR3 is TGTGCCAGCAGCCGATGGGAAGCGGGATCCGGGACTGAGCAGTTCTTC. It yields the protein CASSRWEAGSGTEQFF. The V call is TRBV4-2, the J call TRBJ2-1, with 7 bases identical to TRBD2. Germline CDR1 and CDR2: LGHNA and YNFKEQ. V lost 4 bases and J lost 9; bases outside the gene matches: 15. CDR3 length equals 16 residues.

The V call is TRBV7-2, the J call TRBJ2-7; 8 nucleotides agree with TRBD2. CDR3 length equals 15 residues. Germline CDR1 reads SGHTA; CDR2 reads FQGNSA. V lost 1 base, J lost 2 bases, and 4 bases stayed unmatched. The CDR3 is CASSLVSGSPYEQYF. The CDR3 DNA follows: TGTGCCAGCAGCTTAGTGAGCGGGAGCCCCTACGAGCAGTACTTC.

This clone showed up just once. V gene TRBV5-4 combines with J gene TRBJ2-2, with a tentative D call TRBD2 (5 bases). The CDR3 loop spans 16 amino acids. CDR1 and CDR2 from the germline V gene are SGHNT and YYREEE (reference sequence). V was pared by 1 base and J by 0 bases, with 10 bases between. The CDR3 spells CASSLKPRANTGELFF. As DNA, the CDR3 is TGTGCCAGCAGCTTGAAACCGAGGGCGAACACCGGGGAGCTGTTTTTT. Filled out from reference TRBV5-4 and TRBJ2-2, the complete variable domain reads ETGVTQSPTHLIKTRGQQVTLRCSSQSGHNTVSWYQQALGQGPQFIFQYYREEENGRGNFPPRFSGLQFPNYSSELNVNALELDDSALYLCASSLKPRANTGELFFGEGSRLTVL.

The V and J genes are TRBV5-1 and TRBJ2-2; the match to TRBD1 covers 8 bases. Germline loops: CDR1 SGHRS, CDR2 YFSETQ. The length of the CDR3 is 14 residues. V was clipped by 3 bases and J by 6 bases; unmatched bases: 4. CDR3 sequence: CASSSDREAGELFF. The CDR3, as DNA: TGCGCCAGCAGCTCGGACAGGGAAGCCGGGGAGCTGTTTTTT.

This chain joins TRBV19 and TRBJ1-1, with D perhaps matching TRBD1 (5 bases). In germline, CDR1 is LNHDA, CDR2 SQIVND (reference sequence). Trimming took 1 base from V and 4 from J, leaving 7 bases between them. The CDR3 contains 13 residues. The CDR3: CASSIGRGTEAFF. The CDR3 DNA follows: TGTGCCAGTAGTATAGGAAGGGGCACTGAAGCTTTCTTT.

The V call is TRBV4-1, the J call TRBJ1-2; 7 nucleotides line up with TRBD1. The CDR3 length is 15 residues. Germline-derived CDR1 and CDR2 are MGHRA and YSYEKL. V dropped 4 bases and J dropped 2; count of bases not matched to a gene: 7. The CDR3 protein is CASSPGTVRNYGYTF. The CDR3 DNA reads TGCGCCAGCAGCCCCGGGACAGTCCGAAACTATGGCTACACCTTC.

V is TRBV5-1 and J is TRBJ2-2, with a possible D match to TRBD1 (5 bases). This CDR3 has 16 residues. The ends were cut back, 9 bases at V and 0 bases at J, with 18 bases in the middle. Germline CDR1 reads SGHRS; CDR2 reads YFSETQ. The CDR3 DNA reads TGCGCCACCGCCTCCAGGACAAATCCGAACACCGGGGAGCTGTTTTTT. It specifies CATASRTNPNTGELFF.

This clone is a singleton in its sample. The V and J genes are TRBV6-5 and TRBJ2-4; D gene ambiguous. The germline V and J ends were trimmed by 0 bases and 3 bases, with 9 bases remaining between them. Germline-derived CDR1 and CDR2 are MNHEY and SVGAGI. The CDR3 runs to 15 residues. CDR3 bases: TGTGCCAGCAGTTACTCGGCACAGAACAAAAACATTCAGTACTTC. The encoded protein is CASSYSAQNKNIQYF.

The chain has TRBV28 and TRBJ1-4, with D possibly being TRBD1 (5 bases). The V gene lost 6 bases and the J gene lost 6 bases, with 14 bases spanning the gap. CDR3 length: 14 amino acids. Germline V gene lookup returns CDR1 MDHEN and CDR2 SYDVKM. The CDR3, as DNA: TGTGCCAGCAGAATCCCAGGGTTCGATGAAAAACTGTTTTTT. Protein sequence: CASRIPGFDEKLFF.

The chain combines TRBV18 with TRBJ1-4; perhaps TRBD1 as D (6 bases). CDR3 length: 15 residues. Germline-derived CDR1 and CDR2 are KGHSH and LQKENI. Trimming pared 4 bases from V and 6 bases from J, leaving 15 bases between. The DNA for the CDR3 is TGTGCCAGCTCACGAGAACAGGCAGGGGATGAAAAACTGTTTTTT. Translating gives CASSREQAGDEKLFF.

The rearrangement joins TRBV5-4 to TRBJ2-7, with 7 bases that match TRBD1. This CDR3 region has 13 residues. Germline trimming cut 3 bases from V and 5 bases from J; bases unmatched to any gene: 5. CDR1 SGHNT and CDR2 YYREEE come from the germline V gene (reference sequence). The CDR3 loop is CASSYATGDEQYF. The DNA of the CDR3 is TGTGCCAGCAGCTACGCCACAGGGGACGAGCAGTACTTC.

V is TRBV5-5 and J is TRBJ2-1, with TRBD2 identical over 10 bases. Germline trimming cut 8 bases from V and 9 bases from J; bases unmatched to any gene: 11. The CDR3 is 14 amino acids. Germline V gene lookup returns CDR1 SGHKS and CDR2 YYEKEE (reference sequence). As DNA, the CDR3 is TGTGCCAGTAACTCCGCTAGCGGGAGCCTTGAGCAGTTCTTC. Amino acids: CASNSASGSLEQFF.

The chain has TRBV19 and TRBJ1-1, with 9 bases lining up with TRBD1. This CDR3 region has 15 residues. Germline CDR1 and CDR2: LNHDA and SQIVND (reference sequence). The J segment lost 1 base and the V segment lost 4 bases, leaving 4 bases of the junction unmatched. The DNA of the CDR3 is TGTGCCAGTAGTAGATACAGGGGGCGGAACACTGAAGCTTTCTTT. Translated: CASSRYRGRNTEAFF.

The chain couples TRBV7-2 to TRBJ2-1, with 15 bases identical to TRBD2. This CDR3 has 18 amino acids. CDR1 and CDR2 (germline): SGHTA, FQGNSA. V shed 3 bases and J 7 bases; nucleotides not matched to a gene: 10. CDR3 in amino acids: CASSLGLAGGVASNEQFF. CDR3 bases: TGTGCCAGCAGCTTGGGACTAGCGGGGGGTGTAGCAAGTAATGAGCAGTTCTTC.

The CDR3: CAWSERNLRPEQYF. CDR3 DNA: TGTGCCTGGAGTGAGCGGAACCTACGGCCCGAGCAGTACTTC. V is TRBV30 and J is TRBJ2-7; TRBD2 is a possible D gene (5 bases). Deletions cut 1 base from V and 6 bases from J, with 16 bases between. This CDR3 has 14 amino acids. From germline, CDR1 is GTSNPN and CDR2 SVGIG (reference sequence).

This rearrangement joins TRBV11-2 to TRBJ2-1; 9 positions match TRBD2. CDR3 size: 16 residues. V gave up 5 bases and J gave up 6 bases; unmatched junction bases: 11. Per the germline V gene, CDR1 is SGHAT and CDR2 is FQNNGV. DNA for the CDR3: TGTGCCAGCAGCCCGACCCTAGCGGGGCCCGGCAATGAGCAGTTCTTC. It translates to CASSPTLAGPGNEQFF.

The V gene is TRBV18, the J gene TRBJ2-4; 8 nucleotides match TRBD1. V shed 2 bases and J 16 bases; nucleotides not matched to a gene: 7. The CDR3 is made up of 12 amino acids. The germline gives CDR1 KGHSH, CDR2 LQKENI. CDR3 sequence: CASSPSMDRVYF. The CDR3 region has the DNA TGTGCCAGCTCACCATCTATGGACAGGGTTTACTTC.

The chain couples TRBV19 to TRBJ1-6, with a possible D match to TRBD1 (5 bases). CDR3 length: 13 amino acids. The germline V gene encodes CDR1 LNHDA and CDR2 SQIVND (reference sequence). V shed 3 bases and J shed 8 bases, with 8 bases lying between them. The CDR3, as DNA: TGTGCCAGTAGTATCGGGGGTGATTCACCCCTCCACTTT. Translation: CASSIGGDSPLHF.

The CDR3 DNA is TGTGCTAGTGGTTTGGATCCGGGAGTACCCAACACCGGGGAGCTGTTTTTT. Translated, it gives CASGLDPGVPNTGELFF. V and J are TRBV12-5 and TRBJ2-2; the D gene is possibly TRBD2 (6 bases). This CDR3 region has 17 residues. V lost 1 base and J lost 2, with 14 bases in between. The germline gives CDR1 LGHNT, CDR2 FRNRAP.

The rearrangement links TRBV7-8 to TRBJ1-1, with a possible D match to TRBD1 (6 bases). The CDR3 extends over 15 amino acids. Deletions cut 1 base from V and 1 base from J, with 10 bases between. Germline V lookup: CDR1 SGHVS, CDR2 FQNEAQ. DNA of the CDR3: TGTGCCAGCAGCTTAGGGGGGGGGCGGAACACTGAAGCTTTCTTT. Protein: CASSLGGGRNTEAFF.

This chain links TRBV19 with TRBJ1-3; 8 nucleotides line up with TRBD1. Per germline, CDR1 LNHDA and CDR2 SQIVND (reference sequence). CDR3 length equals 15 residues. V was clipped by 4 bases and J by 0 bases; unmatched bases: 2. In DNA form, the CDR3 reads TGTGCCAGTAGTAAAACAGGGGGCTCTGGAAACACCATATATTTT. Translation: CASSKTGGSGNTIYF.

The CDR3 bases are TGCGCCAGCAGCCAGACGACAGGCTCCTACGAGCAGTACTTC. It encodes CASSQTTGSYEQYF. This sequence joins TRBV4-3 and TRBJ2-7, with D tentatively TRBD1 (6 bases). The CDR3 is made up of 14 amino acids. V dropped 3 bases and J dropped 0 bases, with 9 bases sitting between them. Germline loops: CDR1 LGHNA, CDR2 YSLEER.

J is TRBJ2-7 and V is TRBV7-9; 7 bases map to TRBD2. CDR1 and CDR2 (germline): SEHNR, FQNEAQ (reference sequence). Losses at the gene ends were 3 bases for V and 9 bases for J; bases not matched to a gene: 8. This CDR3 region has 13 residues. DNA for the CDR3: TGTGCCAGCAGCTTTCCAGCGGGGATAGGGCAGTACTTC. Protein product: CASSFPAGIGQYF.

The chain joins TRBV18 to TRBJ2-2, with 7 positions matching TRBD1. CDR3 size: 13 residues. Germline CDR1 is KGHSH and CDR2 is LQKENI. The V gene end was trimmed by 6 bases and the J gene end by 6 bases; junction bases not matched to a gene: 4. The DNA of the CDR3 is TGTGCCAGCTCGCTTACAGGGGCCGGGGAGCTGTTTTTT. Amino acids: CASSLTGAGELFF. Full variable domain (missing parts from reference TRBV18 and TRBJ2-2): NAGVMQNPRHLVRRRGQEARLRCSPMKGHSHVYWYRQLPEEGLKFMVYLQKENIIDESGMPKERFSAEFPKEGPSILRIQQVVRGDSAAYFCASSLTGAGELFFGEGSRLTVL.